This record looks at one T cell receptor (beta chain) sequence and its context. This clonotype was counted between two and nine times. Its antigen is still unknown. Base quality data are lacking; no much larger clone is found one base away. The sample belongs to a study. TCRdb names Illumina MiSeq as the instrument used. TCRdb's own reprocessing of the public reads used fastp at Q25 and MiXCR and kept productive beta chains. Rows merge per CDR3 protein into single entries with the most common DNA and genes. For this sample the table gives 4,000 to 4,500 distinct CDR3 sequences, of which 10% were detected only once. Jointly, the top ten make up around an eighth of the sample. Measured from the cysteine to the phenylalanine, the CDR3 is 14 residues long. This entry keeps only the CDR3 DNA: 42 bases, framed from base 1. Cut back by 6 bases and 6 bases, the V and J ends lie 18 bases apart. CDR1 and CDR2 are drawn from the germline V gene: MNHEY, SVGAGI.

This TCR was sampled from a human donor with rheumatoid arthritis. Sequences were obtained from CD4+ T cells from synovial fluid. The chain was built from TRBV6-5 and TRBJ2-7, with a weak D call of TRBD1 (5 bases match). DNA sequence: TGTGCCAGCAGCCGTCAGGGATATTCAACCGAGCAGTACTTC. It translates as CASSRQGYSTEQYF.